Below are 28 T cell receptor beta chains sequenced from a single sample in a study of response to subunit inactivated influenza vaccine. One entry per CDR3 protein, called by TCRdb with MiXCR from the RT-PCR reads. The profile covers about 610,000 distinct CDR3 sequences, with 12% to 15% appearing a single time and 11% taken by the ten largest. Specimen: PBMCs from blood, collected about 11 days after vaccination. The receptors originated from a man between 45 and 60 years old who received an inactivated influenza vaccine.

The J gene is TRBJ2-7, the V gene TRBV29-1; D is perhaps TRBD2 (6 bases). The germline V and J ends were trimmed by 7 bases and 7 bases, with 20 bases remaining between them. Germline lookup yields CDR1 SQVTM and CDR2 ANQGSEA. The CDR3 extends over 13 amino acids. CDR3 sequence: CSAGGTLFGEQYF. As DNA, the CDR3 is TGCAGCGCCGGTGGGACTCTGTTCGGAGAGCAGTACTTC.

A few counts support this clonotype. The rearrangement uses TRBV12-3 or TRBV12-4 and TRBJ2-3; D possibly corresponds to TRBD2 (6 bases). This CDR3 region has 15 residues. Deletions cut 5 bases from V and 6 bases from J, with 18 bases between. The CDR3 DNA reads as TGTGCCAGCAGTGGCCGGCGCCGGGGGAGGGATACGCAGTATTTT. Translation gives CASSGRRRGRDTQYF.

The chain links TRBV5-5 to TRBJ2-3, with 8 bases aligning to TRBD1. CDR1 SGHKS and CDR2 YYEKEE come from the germline V gene (reference sequence). V dropped 2 bases and J dropped 5; count of bases not matched to a gene: 7. The CDR3 is made up of 15 amino acids. The CDR3 sequence is CASSLLRGLGDTQYF. The CDR3 bases are TGTGCCAGCAGCTTACTCAGGGGGCTTGGAGATACGCAGTATTTT. Complete variable domain (other parts from reference TRBV5-5 and TRBJ2-3): DAGVTQSPTHLIKTRGQQVTLRCSPISGHKSVSWYQQVLGQGPQFIFQYYEKEERGRGNFPDRFSARQFPNYSSELNVNALLLGDSALYLCASSLLRGLGDTQYFGPGTRLTVL.

The table lists this clonotype with a few counts. The chain carries TRBV29-1 and TRBJ2-5; D is perhaps TRBD1 (5 bases). The length of the CDR3 is 14 residues. The germline CDR1 and CDR2 sequences are SQVTM and ANQGSEA. With 3 bases removed from V and 4 bases from J, the gap between germline ends came to 15 bases. The CDR3 nucleotides are TGCAGCGTTGATTCCGGGCAGGGTGGAGAGACCCAGTACTTC. Its translation: CSVDSGQGGETQYF.

This clonotype has just a few counts. V and J are TRBV14 and TRBJ2-5, with D possibly matching TRBD2 (7 bases). Germline values: CDR1 SGHDN, CDR2 FVKESK. This CDR3 contains 15 residues. Trimming cost V 4 bases and J 4 bases, with 16 bases left between them. CDR3 DNA: TGTGCCAGCAGCCCACTAGCGAAGGGGGGAGAGACCCAGTACTTC. This sequence encodes CASSPLAKGGETQYF.

The chain uses TRBV7-2 and TRBJ2-5; D gene unclear. This CDR3 is 15 amino acids long. CDR1 is SGHTA, CDR2 FQGNSA, per germline. Trimming shortened V by 1 base and J by 1 base, and 10 bases separated the two germline ends. CDR3 in amino acids: CASSLVSAAQETQYF. The CDR3 DNA follows: TGTGCCAGCAGCTTAGTTTCGGCAGCCCAAGAGACCCAGTACTTC. Variable domain in full (rest from reference TRBV7-2 and TRBJ2-5): GAGVSQSPSNKVTEKGKDVELRCDPISGHTALYWYRQSLGQGLEFLIYFQGNSAPDKSGLPSDRFSAERTGGSVSTLTIQRTQQEDSAVYLCASSLVSAAQETQYFGPGTRLLVL.

The gene calls are TRBV7-8 and TRBJ2-6; D possibly corresponds to TRBD2 (6 bases). V lost 7 bases, J lost 5 bases, and 12 bases lay in between. The CDR3 is 14 residues long. CDR1 is SGHVS and CDR2 is FQNEAQ in the germline V gene. DNA for the CDR3: TGTGCCAGCAACTTGGGACTCCGGGCCAACGTCCTGACTTTC. Its protein product is CASNLGLRANVLTF.

V is TRBV3-1 and J is TRBJ2-1; D is possibly TRBD2 (7 bases). This CDR3 is built from 16 residues. V lost 2 bases and J 5 bases, leaving 16 bases between the germline ends. Looked up from germline, CDR1 is LGHDT and CDR2 is YNNKEL (reference sequence). The CDR3 region has the DNA TGTGCCAGCAGCCAAAAGGTGGGGGGGCGAAACAATGAGCAGTTCTTC. It codes for CASSQKVGGRNNEQFF.

J is TRBJ2-3 and V is TRBV20-1; TRBD2 matches at 11 bases. Germline CDR1 DFQATT, CDR2 SNEGSKA (reference sequence). The CDR3 extends over 14 amino acids. With 6 bases clipped from V and 3 bases from J, the junction kept 5 bases outside the gene matches. CDR3 region: CSALGLAATDTQYF. The CDR3 DNA reads TGCAGTGCCCTGGGACTAGCGGCAACAGATACGCAGTATTTT.

The chain joins TRBV5-1 to TRBJ2-7, with D perhaps matching TRBD2 (6 bases). Germline V gene lookup returns CDR1 SGHRS and CDR2 YFSETQ. Trimming pared 0 bases from V and 5 bases from J, leaving 12 bases between. This CDR3 spans 14 amino acids. CDR3: CASSLGGTSHEQYF. The CDR3 region has the DNA TGCGCCAGCAGCTTGGGCGGGACTTCCCACGAGCAGTACTTC.

This chain links TRBV5-4 with TRBJ2-1; D is tentatively TRBD1 or TRBD2 (7 bases each). The CDR3 consists of 15 residues. Trimming left V 1 base short and J 3 bases short, with 11 bases between. The germline V gene encodes CDR1 SGHNT and CDR2 YYREEE (reference sequence). The CDR3 region has the DNA TGTGCCAGCAGCTTGCCAGGGGGGGACTACAATGAGCAGTTCTTC. This gives the protein CASSLPGGDYNEQFF.

This clonotype was counted only a few times. This sequence joins TRBV12-3 or TRBV12-4 and TRBJ2-2; D gene uncertain. Deletions cut 3 bases from V and 1 base from J, with 18 bases between. The CDR3 totals 18 residues. The CDR3: CASSFRVQPAKNTGELFF. The CDR3 DNA sequence: TGTGCCAGCAGTTTTCGGGTACAGCCAGCAAAGAACACCGGGGAGCTGTTTTTT.

The chain joins TRBV7-9 to TRBJ2-1; 10 bases align to TRBD1. With 5 bases clipped from V and 10 bases from J, the junction kept 14 bases outside the gene matches. The CDR3 runs to 16 residues. CDR1 is SEHNR, CDR2 FQNEAQ, per germline (reference sequence). The CDR3 loop reads CASSTFPGQGNPEQFF. The CDR3 region has the DNA TGTGCCAGCAGCACTTTTCCGGGACAGGGGAATCCGGAGCAGTTCTTC.

The chain combines TRBV6-1 with TRBJ2-2, with a weak D call TRBD1 (6 bases). Germline CDR1 is MNHNS and CDR2 is SASEGT. Trimming took 5 bases from V and 4 from J, leaving 11 bases between them. The CDR3 contains 14 residues. The CDR3 loop is CASSRTAGTGELFF. CDR3 DNA sequence: TGTGCCAGCAGTCGGACAGCTGGCACCGGGGAGCTGTTTTTT.

The table lists this clonotype with many counts. The rearrangement uses TRBV18 and TRBJ1-1; the D gene is possibly TRBD1 (5 bases). Germline V lookup: CDR1 KGHSH, CDR2 LQKENI. This CDR3 spans 13 amino acids. V lost 3 bases to trimming and J lost 3 bases, with 8 bases between them. The CDR3 sequence is CASSPGTDTEAFF. CDR3 DNA: TGTGCCAGCTCACCCGGGACGGACACTGAAGCTTTCTTT. The full variable domain, rest sourced from reference TRBV18 and TRBJ1-1, is NAGVMQNPRHLVRRRGQEARLRCSPMKGHSHVYWYRQLPEEGLKFMVYLQKENIIDESGMPKERFSAEFPKEGPSILRIQQVVRGDSAAYFCASSPGTDTEAFFGQGTRLTVV.

The V gene is TRBV29-1, the J gene TRBJ1-4; D is unclear. CDR1 SQVTM and CDR2 ANQGSEA come from the germline V gene. V was clipped by 4 bases and J by 5 bases, with 14 bases between them. The CDR3 totals 14 residues. The CDR3 reads CSVVWAASNEKLFF. The CDR3 DNA reads as TGCAGCGTTGTGTGGGCGGCCTCCAATGAAAAACTGTTTTTT.

This clonotype occurred a few times. V gene TRBV1 combines with J gene TRBJ2-3. TRBV1 is a known pseudogene. The CDR3 runs to 16 residues. CDR3 nucleotides: TGCACCAGCAGCCACACTTTGCTCGGGGGCACAGATACGCAGTATTTT. Translation: CTSSHTLLGGTDTQYF.

In its sample, this clonotype was seen a few times. V gene TRBV4-2 combines with J gene TRBJ2-7; D assignment may be TRBD1 or TRBD2 (5 bases each). The CDR3 runs to 17 residues. Deletions cut 0 bases from V and 2 bases from J, with 17 bases between. Germline CDR1 LGHNA, CDR2 YNFKEQ. CDR3 in amino acids: CASSQESGTAPPYEQYF. In nucleotides, the CDR3 is TGTGCCAGCAGCCAAGAGTCTGGGACGGCTCCCCCCTACGAGCAGTACTTC.

This clonotype has at least ten counts. The rearrangement joins TRBV12-3 or TRBV12-4 to TRBJ1-1, with D uncertain. Deletions cut 2 bases from V and 4 bases from J, with 11 bases between. The CDR3 length is 14 residues. CDR3 sequence reads: CASSLSDHLTEAFF. As DNA, the CDR3 is TGTGCCAGCAGTTTATCGGACCACCTCACTGAAGCTTTCTTT.

This clonotype appeared a few times. The V and J genes are TRBV12-3 or TRBV12-4 and TRBJ2-7, with 7 bases lining up with TRBD1. The CDR3 spans 16 residues. The ends lost 6 bases at V and 0 bases at J; junction bases unmatched: 11. The CDR3 nucleotides are TGTGCCAGCAGCCCGATCCCGGGACAGCACTCCTACGAGCAGTACTTC. As protein: CASSPIPGQHSYEQYF.

The rearrangement uses TRBV10-3 and TRBJ2-2; 11 nucleotides line up with TRBD1. Germline values: CDR1 ENHRY, CDR2 SYGVKD. This CDR3 has 15 amino acids. V was pared by 8 bases and J by 4 bases, with 6 bases of the junction left unmatched. For the CDR3, the DNA is TGTGCCATCCGTGTGGGGACAGGGGGCACCGGGGAGCTGTTTTTT. This translates into CAIRVGTGGTGELFF.

This clonotype has only a few counts. CDR3 sequence: CATGKDTPTGELFF. The CDR3 bases are TGTGCCACCGGAAAGGACACCCCCACCGGGGAGCTGTTTTTT. This chain links TRBV24-1 with TRBJ2-2; D is possibly TRBD1 (5 bases). The V end was cut by 9 bases, the J end by 4 bases, with 14 bases between. Germline lookup yields CDR1 KGHDR and CDR2 SFDVKD. CDR3 length: 14 residues.

This clonotype has at least ten counts. This chain links TRBV12-3 or TRBV12-4 with TRBJ2-2, with D unresolved. Trimming pared 6 bases from V and 0 bases from J, leaving 11 bases between. The CDR3 contains 15 residues. CDR3 protein: CASSSVQANTGELFF. CDR3 in DNA: TGTGCCAGCAGCTCAGTCCAGGCGAACACCGGGGAGCTGTTTTTT.

The CDR3 sequence is CASSSDSVSYGYTF. In nucleotides, the CDR3 is TGTGCCAGCAGCTCGGACAGCGTCAGCTATGGCTACACCTTC. The chain carries TRBV7-9 and TRBJ1-2; D might be TRBD1 (6 bases). In germline, CDR1 is SEHNR, CDR2 FQNEAQ (reference sequence). This CDR3 has 14 amino acids. Trimming took 4 bases from V and 4 from J, leaving 13 bases between them.

The sample holds many counts of this clonotype. The gene calls are TRBV15 and TRBJ2-5; 8 bases are a match to TRBD1. Germline V CDR1 and CDR2: LNHNV, YYDKDF (reference sequence). This CDR3 has 13 amino acids. J was trimmed by 9 bases and V by 7 bases; bases with no gene match: 10. The CDR3 region is CATNDRGWDSQYF. The CDR3 DNA reads as TGTGCCACCAACGACAGGGGTTGGGATTCCCAGTACTTC.

This clonotype was counted between two and nine times. This rearrangement joins TRBV30 to TRBJ2-1, with 8 bases that match TRBD2. J gave up 4 bases and V 1 base, and 6 bases lay outside the gene matches. CDR1 and CDR2 from the germline V gene are GTSNPN and SVGIG (reference sequence). This CDR3 region has 15 residues. CDR3 bases: TGTGCCTGGAGTGATGGGAAGCGGGGGTACAATGAGCAGTTCTTC. Amino acid sequence: CAWSDGKRGYNEQFF.

This chain links TRBV28 with TRBJ2-5, with D perhaps TRBD2 (5 bases). Trimming took 4 bases from V and 5 from J, leaving 14 bases between them. The CDR3 spans 14 residues. The germline V gene has CDR1 MDHEN and CDR2 SYDVKM. CDR3 sequence (DNA): TGTGCCAGCAGTTCCCCCGGGGTTGGGGAGACCCAGTACTTC. Translated: CASSSPGVGETQYF.

In its sample, this clonotype was seen a few times. The chain combines TRBV5-1 with TRBJ2-2; D unresolved. The ends were cut back, 0 bases at V and 1 base at J, with 13 bases in the middle. CDR3 length: 17 amino acids. The germline V gene encodes CDR1 SGHRS and CDR2 YFSETQ. The CDR3 is CASSLVPRAGNTGELFF. The CDR3, as DNA: TGCGCCAGCAGCTTGGTTCCCCGGGCAGGGAACACCGGGGAGCTGTTTTTT.